The rows below give T cell receptor beta chains drawn from one sample of a study of vaccination effects on CD4 cells after COVID-19. The antigens for these receptors are not known. The protocol was immunoSEQ multiplex PCR, while the TCRdb copy is restricted to in-frame clones and leaves out a portion. This sample carries some 22,000 clones, roughly three quarters of them seen once, and the ten largest clones take 7% to 10%. Material: CD4+ T cells from PBMCs cultured with HCoV-229E spike peptides, obtained after COVID-19 vaccination. These receptors were collected from a human donor who received a COVID-19 vaccine. CDR3s include the opening cysteine and the closing phenylalanine or tryptophan. A D gene is named only where the DNA matches it firmly. Only some rows state a clone size, as once, few, many or a class for expanded clones.

V gene	clone size	D gene	J gene	CDR3 protein	CDR3 DNA
TRBV10-3	.	.	TRBJ1-6	CAISSYPSHNSPLHF	TGTGCCATCAGCAGTTACCCCAGCCATAATTCACCCCTCCACTTT
TRBV12-2	.	.	TRBJ2-5	CASRLGQGEGGETQYF	TGTGCAAGTCGCTTAGGACAGGGGGAAGGGGGAGAGACCCAGTACTTC
TRBV5-1	.	.	TRBJ1-6	CASSFRTVGEGNSPLHF	TGCGCCAGCAGCTTTCGGACAGTTGGAGAAGGAAATTCACCCCTCCACTTT
TRBV5-1	.	.	TRBJ2-7	CASSLDPANEQYF	TGCGCCAGCAGCTTGGATCCCGCCAACGAGCAGTACTTC
TRBV24-1	.	TRBD2	TRBJ2-1	CATSLAGGPGEQFF	TGTGCCACCAGTCTAGCGGGGGGGCCCGGGGAGCAGTTCTTC
TRBV5-1	.	TRBD1	TRBJ1-6	CASSLRADRGGSPLHF	TGCGCCAGCAGCTTGCGGGCAGACAGGGGTGGGTCACCCCTCCACTTT
TRBV2	.	TRBD2	TRBJ2-1	CASSELLAGNNEQFF	TGTGCCAGCAGTGAATTACTAGCGGGGAACAATGAGCAGTTCTTC
TRBV5-1	.	.	TRBJ1-2	CASSLAPGDYGYTF	TGCGCCAGCAGCTTGGCCCCAGGGGACTATGGCTACACCTTC
TRBV20-1	once	.	TRBJ2-1	CSAEGYNEQFF	TGCAGTGCTGAGGGGTACAATGAGCAGTTCTTC
TRBV6-6	.	TRBD1	TRBJ1-4	CASSSGQVNEKLFF	TGTGCCAGCAGTTCCGGACAGGTTAATGAAAAACTGTTTTTT
TRBV7-2	few	.	TRBJ1-2	CASSLMFTRGDYGYTF	TGTGCCAGCAGCTTAATGTTTACCAGGGGCGACTATGGCTACACCTTC
TRBV6-4	.	.	TRBJ1-2	CASSVDSNNYGYTF	TGTGCCAGCAGCGTAGACTCGAATAACTATGGCTACACCTTC
TRBV18	.	.	TRBJ2-2	CASSPQGANTGELFF	TGTGCCAGCTCACCCCAGGGCGCGAACACCGGGGAGCTGTTTTTT
TRBV29-1	.	.	TRBJ1-2	CSVKGGRADYGYTF	TGCAGCGTTAAGGGGGGCAGGGCGGACTATGGCTACACCTTC
TRBV30	.	.	TRBJ1-4	CAFSKSTNEKLFF	TGTGCTTTCTCAAAATCAACTAATGAAAAACTGTTTTTT
TRBV5-4	.	TRBD1	TRBJ1-2	CASSLARQGGNYGYTF	TGTGCCAGCAGCTTGGCCCGACAGGGGGGTAACTATGGCTACACCTTC
TRBV15	.	.	TRBJ2-7	CATSRDLKDYEQYF	TGTGCCACCAGCAGAGATCTTAAGGACTACGAGCAGTACTTC
TRBV5-5	.	.	TRBJ1-4	CASSSEGQEKLFF	TGTGCCAGCAGCTCCGAGGGGCAGGAAAAACTGTTTTTT
TRBV7-9	.	.	TRBJ1-3	CASSRSSGNTIYF	TGTGCCAGCAGCCGCTCTTCTGGAAACACCATATATTTT
TRBV30	.	.	TRBJ2-4	CAWSVPGAKNIQYF	TGTGCCTGGAGTGTACCGGGGGCCAAAAACATTCAGTACTTC
TRBV5-1	.	TRBD2	TRBJ2-1	CASSPQTSGLYNEQFF	TGCGCCAGCAGCCCTCAAACTAGCGGGCTCTACAATGAGCAGTTCTTC
TRBV7-2	.	TRBD2	TRBJ2-1	CASRHLKRESYNEQFF	TGTGCCAGCAGACACTTAAAGCGGGAGTCCTACAATGAGCAGTTCTTC
TRBV27	.	.	TRBJ1-6	CASSTPHGFLRNSPLHF	TGTGCCAGCAGTACCCCTCACGGATTCCTTCGAAATTCACCCCTCCACTTT
TRBV10-3	.	.	TRBJ2-5	CAISGRGEETQYF	TGTGCCATCAGCGGCAGGGGGGAGGAGACCCAGTACTTC
TRBV6-5	.	TRBD1	TRBJ2-7	CASRSQGAESEQYF	TGTGCCAGCAGATCACAGGGGGCAGAAAGCGAGCAGTACTTC
TRBV18	.	TRBD1	TRBJ2-7	CASSPTGLFYEQYF	TGTGCCAGCTCACCGACAGGGCTTTTCTACGAGCAGTACTTC